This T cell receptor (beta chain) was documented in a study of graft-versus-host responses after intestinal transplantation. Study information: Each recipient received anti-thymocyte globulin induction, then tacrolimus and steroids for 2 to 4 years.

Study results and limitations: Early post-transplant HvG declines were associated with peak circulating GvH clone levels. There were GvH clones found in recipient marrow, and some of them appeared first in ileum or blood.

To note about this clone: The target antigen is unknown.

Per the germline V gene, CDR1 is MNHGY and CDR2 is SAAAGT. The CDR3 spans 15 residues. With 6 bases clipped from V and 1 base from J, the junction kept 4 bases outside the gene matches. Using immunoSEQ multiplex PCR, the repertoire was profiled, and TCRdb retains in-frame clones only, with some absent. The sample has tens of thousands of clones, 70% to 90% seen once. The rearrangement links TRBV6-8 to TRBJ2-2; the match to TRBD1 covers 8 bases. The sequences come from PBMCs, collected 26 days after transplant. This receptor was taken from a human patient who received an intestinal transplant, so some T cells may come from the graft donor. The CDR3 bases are TGTGCCAGCAGACCCGGGACAGGGAACACCGGGGAGCTGTTTTTT. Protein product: CASRPGTGNTGELFF.